Sequencing of this TCR beta chain was carried out in a study of shared clonotypes between healthy human individuals. CDR3 length: 14 amino acids. Trimming took 5 bases from V and 7 from J, leaving 15 bases between them. In germline, CDR1 is LNHDA, CDR2 SQIVND (reference sequence). The split of CD4+ cells yielded CD45RA+ naive and CD45RA-negative memory subsets. The method was immunoSEQ multiplex PCR; TCRdb's version includes in-frame clones alone and lacks a portion of them. The data show millions of clones, 90% to 95% seen once. The gene calls are TRBV19 and TRBJ1-5, with D perhaps TRBD1 (6 bases). This TCR came from a man aged 18 to 30 in good health. The sequenced sample was naive CD4+ T cells sorted from blood. Indicated subset: CD45RA+ positively selected. CDR3 bases: TGTGCCAGTAGTCCGTCCAGGGGCAGCCAGCCCCAGCATTTT. It is translated as CASSPSRGSQPQHF. The variable domain in full, with the rest retrieved from reference TRBV19 and TRBJ1-5, is DGGITQSPKYLFRKEGQNVTLSCEQNLNHDAMYWYRQDPGQGLRLIYYSQIVNDFQKGDIAEGYSVSREKKESFPLTVTSAQKNPTAFYLCASSPSRGSQPQHFGDGTRLSIL.